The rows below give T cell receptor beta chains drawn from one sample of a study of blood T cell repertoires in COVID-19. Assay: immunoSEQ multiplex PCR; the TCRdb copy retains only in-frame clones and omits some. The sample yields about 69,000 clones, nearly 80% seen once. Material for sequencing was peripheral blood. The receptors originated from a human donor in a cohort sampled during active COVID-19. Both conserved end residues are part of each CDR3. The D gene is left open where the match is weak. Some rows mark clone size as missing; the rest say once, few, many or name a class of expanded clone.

CASSIGARPYGYTF	TGTGCCAGTAGTATAGGGGCCCGACCCTATGGCTACACCTTC	TRBJ1-2	.	TRBV19	.
CASSPSGNEQFF	TGCGCCAGCAGCCCGAGCGGCAATGAGCAGTTCTTC	TRBJ2-1	.	TRBV10-2	.
CASSVGTSGKETQYF	TGCGCCAGCAGCGTAGGGACTAGCGGGAAAGAGACCCAGTACTTC	TRBJ2-5	.	TRBV5-1	TRBD2
CASRVRDRDEKLFF	TGTGCCAGCAGGGTGCGGGACAGGGATGAAAAACTGTTTTTT	TRBJ1-4	.	TRBV6-5	TRBD1
CASSETGHTDTQYF	TGTGCCAGCAGTGAGACGGGTCACACAGATACGCAGTATTTT	TRBJ2-3	.	TRBV6-1	.
CAISDREGTEAFF	TGTGCCATCAGTGACAGGGAGGGCACTGAAGCTTTCTTT	TRBJ1-1	.	TRBV10-3	.
CASSLDVQGPHEQYF	TGTGCCAGCAGCTTGGACGTACAGGGGCCCCACGAGCAGTACTTC	TRBJ2-7	.	TRBV5-4	TRBD1
CASSQGRTGVGEQFF	TGCGCCAGCAGCCAAGGACGGACAGGGGTGGGTGAGCAGTTCTTC	TRBJ2-1	.	TRBV4-1	TRBD1
CASSYLDRGHQPQHF	TGTGCCAGCAGTTACCTCGACAGGGGCCATCAGCCCCAGCATTTT	TRBJ1-5	once	TRBV6-6	TRBD1
CASSPGDGGDTQYF	TGTGCCAGCAGCCCCGGAGACGGGGGGGATACGCAGTATTTT	TRBJ2-3	.	TRBV3-1/TRBV3-2	TRBD2
CASSIPGTGGDEQYF	TGTGCCAGTAGTATCCCCGGGACAGGGGGAGACGAGCAGTACTTC	TRBJ2-7	.	TRBV19	TRBD1
CASSLEGWGSPLHF	TGCGCCAGCAGCTTGGAGGGGTGGGGTTCACCCCTCCACTTT	TRBJ1-6	few	TRBV5-1	.